The next 22 T cell receptor beta chains were all read from a single sample in a study of cytomegalovirus exposure and HLA in healthy donors. Researchers ran the PCR with 60 Vbeta and 13 Jbeta primers. The protocol was immunoSEQ multiplex PCR, while the TCRdb copy is restricted to in-frame clones and leaves out a portion. Among some 97,000 clones listed, under 80% were seen once. Sample: PBMCs. Receptors were obtained from a woman between 18 and 29 years old in good health and CMV-seropositive.

This CDR3 reads CASSSIVVTDTQYF. CDR3 nucleotide sequence: TGTGCCAGCAGTTCTATCGTGGTCACAGATACGCAGTATTTT. The chain carries TRBV27 and TRBJ2-3, with no clear D. The CDR3 has 14 residues. Trimming removed 4 bases at V and 2 bases at J, with 10 bases between. Germline V gives CDR1 MNHEY, CDR2 SMNVEV (reference sequence).

In the case of this clone: Other DNA sequences in this specimen translate into the identical CDR3. The chain is built from TRBV27 and TRBJ2-5; 12 bases line up with TRBD1. Germline values: CDR1 MNHEY, CDR2 SMNVEV (reference sequence). The CDR3 runs 15 residues. The V gene end was trimmed by 5 bases and the J gene end by 4 bases; junction bases not matched to a gene: 5. The CDR3 loop reads CASSPGTGGAETQYF. CDR3 nucleotides: TGTGCCAGCAGTCCAGGGACAGGGGGCGCAGAGACCCAGTACTTC.

This clone was seen a handful of times. V is TRBV18 and J is TRBJ1-1; D is perhaps TRBD1 (6 bases). The CDR3 runs to 15 residues. Trimming shortened V by 3 bases and J by 3 bases, and 14 bases separated the two germline ends. Germline V gene lookup returns CDR1 KGHSH and CDR2 LQKENI. CDR3 in DNA: TGTGCCAGCTCACCGCGAGATACAGGGTACACTGAAGCTTTCTTT. Its translation is CASSPRDTGYTEAFF.

The chain carries TRBV6-6 and TRBJ1-5; 10 nucleotides line up with TRBD1. CDR3 length: 16 residues. Per germline, CDR1 MNHNY and CDR2 SVGAGI (reference sequence). V trimming: 6 bases; J trimming: 0 bases; junction bases outside the gene matches: 5. Written as DNA, the CDR3 is TGTGCCAGCAGCCCACGGGACAGGGGTAGCAATCAGCCCCAGCATTTT. This gives the protein CASSPRDRGSNQPQHF.

V and J are TRBV11-3 and TRBJ2-5, with a tentative D call TRBD1 (6 bases). CDR1 and CDR2 (germline): SGHNT, YENEEA. The CDR3 contains 13 residues. The V and J ends lost 7 bases and 5 bases respectively, with 14 bases between them. CDR3 sequence: CASTGKRGETQYF. CDR3 nucleotides: TGTGCCAGCACAGGTAAGAGGGGGGAGACCCAGTACTTC.

This clone appeared a few times. CDR3 sequence: CASSLLGGYEQYF. Here the CDR3 DNA reads TGTGCCAGCAGTTTATTAGGGGGCTACGAGCAGTACTTC. The chain uses TRBV27 and TRBJ2-7; weak D call: TRBD1 (6 bases). The CDR3 spans 13 residues. Looked up from germline, CDR1 is MNHEY and CDR2 is SMNVEV (reference sequence). V lost 1 base and J lost 3, with 7 bases in between.

The genes are TRBV28 and TRBJ1-2; unclear D gene. V was clipped by 4 bases and J by 5 bases, with 20 bases between them. The CDR3 extends over 16 amino acids. CDR1 MDHEN and CDR2 SYDVKM come from the germline V gene. Written as DNA, the CDR3 is TGTGCCAGCAGTTCCATCCGGACTCCCGGGCGGTATGGCTACACCTTC. The encoded protein is CASSSIRTPGRYGYTF.

This rearrangement joins TRBV27 to TRBJ2-1, with 10 bases identical to TRBD1. The trim removed 10 bases at V and 9 bases at J, leaving 12 bases unmatched. Germline-derived CDR1 and CDR2 are MNHEY and SMNVEV (reference sequence). This CDR3 has 14 amino acids. The CDR3 spells CATYGTGVLGEQFF. The DNA for the CDR3 is TGTGCCACCTACGGGACAGGGGTTCTTGGTGAGCAGTTCTTC.

The V gene is TRBV5-1, the J gene TRBJ1-1; the match to TRBD1 covers 7 bases. The germline V gene has CDR1 SGHRS and CDR2 YFSETQ. V shed 1 base and J 0 bases; nucleotides not matched to a gene: 3. This CDR3 has 15 residues. CDR3 sequence: CASSLRQGLNTEAFF. CDR3 bases: TGCGCCAGCAGCTTGCGACAGGGTCTGAACACTGAAGCTTTCTTT.

The rearrangement uses TRBV28 and TRBJ1-6; D may be TRBD1 (6 bases). The V gene's germline CDR1 is MDHEN and CDR2 SYDVKM. The CDR3 is made up of 13 amino acids. V dropped 2 bases and J dropped 10 bases, with 9 bases sitting between them. The DNA for the CDR3 is TGTGCCAGCAGTTTAAACAGGGACTCACCCCTCCACTTT. Residues: CASSLNRDSPLHF.

The chain has TRBV4-1 and TRBJ2-5; TRBD1 matches 7 bases. The ends lost 2 bases at V and 2 bases at J; junction bases unmatched: 11. The CDR3 extends over 17 amino acids. CDR1 and CDR2 (germline): MGHRA, YSYEKL. CDR3 loop: CASSQHPSVTGQETQYF. DNA of the CDR3: TGCGCCAGCAGCCAACACCCTTCCGTGACAGGGCAAGAGACCCAGTACTTC.

The sample holds one count of this clone. The chain joins TRBV27 to TRBJ1-2; TRBD1 aligns across 7 bases. CDR1 and CDR2 from the germline V gene are MNHEY and SMNVEV (reference sequence). This CDR3 is built from 14 residues. Trimming removed 3 bases from V and 4 bases from J; junction bases left unmatched: 5. The CDR3 spells CASSLVQGSYGYTF. CDR3 DNA sequence: TGTGCCAGCAGTTTGGTACAGGGGTCCTATGGCTACACCTTC.

V is TRBV19 and J is TRBJ2-5; TRBD1 matches at 7 bases. The tail of the sequence fits TRBJ2-7 better, so the J call may be wrong. The CDR3 has 13 residues. Germline-derived CDR1 and CDR2 are LNHDA and SQIVND (reference sequence). The CDR3 DNA follows: TGTGCCAGCAACCCCAGGGGGTCCTACGAGCAGTACTTC. Protein sequence: CASNPRGSYEQYF.

The rearrangement joins TRBV7-3 to TRBJ2-3; a weak D match, TRBD2 (6 bases). CDR3 length: 15 amino acids. Germline V gene sequence: CDR1 SGHTA, CDR2 FQGTGA. V shed 0 bases and J shed 2 bases, with 9 bases lying between them. In DNA form, the CDR3 reads TGTGCCAGCAGCTTAACTGGGGGACTCACAGATACGCAGTATTTT. It is translated as CASSLTGGLTDTQYF. Full variable domain (missing parts from reference TRBV7-3 and TRBJ2-3): GAGVSQTPSNKVTEKGKYVELRCDPISGHTALYWYRQSLGQGPEFLIYFQGTGAADDSGLPNDRFFAVRPEGSVSTLKIQRTERGDSAVYLCASSLTGGLTDTQYFGPGTRLTVL.

The chain employs TRBV7-3 and TRBJ1-2, with 7 positions matching TRBD1. V dropped 5 bases and J dropped 7; count of bases not matched to a gene: 7. The germline CDR1 and CDR2 sequences are SGHTA and FQGTGA. The CDR3 is made up of 13 amino acids. CDR3 loop: CASSPDREGGYTF. For the CDR3, the DNA is TGTGCCAGCAGCCCTGACAGGGAAGGTGGCTACACCTTC.

The chain links TRBV6-5 to TRBJ2-7; 7 bases fit TRBD1. The CDR3 spans 14 residues. Germline CDR1 is MNHEY and CDR2 is SVGAGI. With 0 bases clipped from V and 3 bases from J, the junction kept 2 bases outside the gene matches. CDR3 bases: TGTGCCAGCAGTTACTCTACAGGGGACTACGAGCAGTACTTC. Its protein product is CASSYSTGDYEQYF.

The chain recombines TRBV6-4 with TRBJ2-6; 10 bases map to TRBD1. The CDR3 runs to 18 residues. The J segment lost 1 base and the V segment lost 0 bases, leaving 3 bases of the junction unmatched. The germline gives CDR1 MRHNA, CDR2 SNTAGT. The CDR3 reads CASSDSGQGVSGANVLTF. The CDR3 DNA is TGTGCCAGCAGTGACTCCGGACAGGGGGTGTCTGGGGCCAACGTCCTGACTTTC.

CDR3 nucleotide sequence: TGTGCCAGCAGCTCCCCCGGGACCGCGTTAGCGGGCAGAACCTACGAGCAGTACTTC. Amino acid sequence: CASSSPGTALAGRTYEQYF. The V gene is TRBV5-6, the J gene TRBJ2-7; 7 positions agree with TRBD2. CDR1 and CDR2 (germline): SGHDT, YYEEEE. The CDR3 has 19 amino acids. Losses at the gene ends were 3 bases for V and 2 bases for J; bases not matched to a gene: 20.

This sequence joins TRBV27 and TRBJ2-7, with a weak D call TRBD2 (5 bases). CDR1 and CDR2 from the germline V gene are MNHEY and SMNVEV (reference sequence). Trimming left V 0 bases short and J 1 base short, with 13 bases between. The CDR3 has 16 amino acids. The CDR3, as DNA: TGTGCCAGCAGTTTATCCGGGATAACCGGATCCTACGAGCAGTACTTC. It encodes CASSLSGITGSYEQYF.

V and J are TRBV25-1 and TRBJ2-7; TRBD2 aligns across 12 bases. From germline, CDR1 is MGHDK and CDR2 SYGVNS. The CDR3 consists of 16 residues. The trim removed 4 bases at V and 2 bases at J, leaving 6 bases unmatched. CDR3 nucleotides: TGTGCCAGCAGTGGGGGACTAGCGGGTTTTCCCTACGAGCAGTACTTC. This codes for CASSGGLAGFPYEQYF.

With regard to this clone: The same CDR3 is also encoded by other DNA sequences in this sample. This chain links TRBV9 with TRBJ1-3; D may be TRBD1 (6 bases). Trimming removed 0 bases from V and 2 bases from J, with 9 bases in between. The CDR3 length is 15 residues. Germline V gene data show CDR1 as SGDLS and CDR2 as YYNGEE. The CDR3 here is CASSVVSGAGNTIYF. CDR3 nucleotide sequence: TGTGCCAGCAGCGTAGTCTCAGGGGCTGGAAACACCATATATTTT.

The chain links TRBV7-2 to TRBJ2-2; 13 nucleotides line up with TRBD2. V shed 2 bases, J shed 6 bases, and the junction held 3 bases outside the gene matches. The length of the CDR3 is 16 residues. Germline V CDR1 and CDR2: SGHTA, FQGNSA. The CDR3 coding sequence is TGTGCCAGCAGCTTACGGGGACTAGCGGGACCCGGGGAGCTGTTTTTT. Translated, it gives CASSLRGLAGPGELFF.